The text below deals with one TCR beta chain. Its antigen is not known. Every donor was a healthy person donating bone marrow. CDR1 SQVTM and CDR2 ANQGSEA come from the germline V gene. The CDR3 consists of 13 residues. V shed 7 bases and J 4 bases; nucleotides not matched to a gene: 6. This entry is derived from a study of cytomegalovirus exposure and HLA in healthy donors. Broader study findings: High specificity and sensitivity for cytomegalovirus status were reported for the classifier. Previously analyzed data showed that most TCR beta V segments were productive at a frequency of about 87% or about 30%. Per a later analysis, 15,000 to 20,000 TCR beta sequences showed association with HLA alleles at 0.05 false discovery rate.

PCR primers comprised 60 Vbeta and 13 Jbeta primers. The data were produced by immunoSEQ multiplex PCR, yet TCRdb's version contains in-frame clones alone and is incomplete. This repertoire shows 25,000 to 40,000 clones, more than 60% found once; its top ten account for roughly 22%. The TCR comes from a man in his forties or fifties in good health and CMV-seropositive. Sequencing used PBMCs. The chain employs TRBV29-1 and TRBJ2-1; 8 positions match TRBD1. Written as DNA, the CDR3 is TGCAGCGCCGGGACAGGCTCTTACAATGAGCAGTTCTTC. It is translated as CSAGTGSYNEQFF.